Sequencing of this T cell receptor (beta chain) was carried out in a study of cytomegalovirus exposure and HLA in healthy donors. About this clone itself: Its antigen is not identified.

Study-wide results and caveats: It has been reported that TCR beta sequences accurately predicted the HLA-A and HLA-B alleles of most subjects. Being indistinguishable, some V segments were excluded, TRBV6-2 and TRBV6-3 among them. Most TCR sequences were rare, but some public TCRs occurred in many donors.

Healthy bone marrow donors supplied every sample. A multiplex PCR was run with 60 Vbeta primers and 13 Jbeta primers. Produced via immunoSEQ multiplex PCR; TCRdb's table is partial and in-frame only. Its table records 50,000 or so clones. Germline values: CDR1 LNHDA, CDR2 SQIVND (reference sequence). The CDR3 runs 16 residues. With 10 bases clipped from V and 3 bases from J, the junction kept 9 bases outside the gene matches. Sequencing was done on a sample of PBMCs. The sequence was collected from a woman aged 60-70 years in good health and CMV-seropositive. V usage is TRBV19 and J usage is TRBJ2-6, with 10 bases matching TRBD1. CDR3 loop: CATFDRGRSGANVLTF. CDR3 DNA: TGTGCCACCTTCGACAGGGGGCGAAGTGGGGCCAACGTCCTGACTTTC.